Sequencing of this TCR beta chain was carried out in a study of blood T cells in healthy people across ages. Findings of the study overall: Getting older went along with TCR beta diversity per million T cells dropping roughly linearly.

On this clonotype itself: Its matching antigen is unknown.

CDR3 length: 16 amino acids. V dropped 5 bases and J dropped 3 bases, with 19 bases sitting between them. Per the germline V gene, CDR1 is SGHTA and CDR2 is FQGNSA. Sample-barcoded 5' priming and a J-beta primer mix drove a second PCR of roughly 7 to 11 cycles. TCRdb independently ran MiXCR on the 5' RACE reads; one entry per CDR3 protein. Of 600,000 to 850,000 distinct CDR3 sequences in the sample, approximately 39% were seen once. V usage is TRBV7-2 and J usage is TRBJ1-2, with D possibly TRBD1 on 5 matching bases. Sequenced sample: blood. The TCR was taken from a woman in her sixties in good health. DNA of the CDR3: TGTGCCAGCAGCAGCCGGGAGGGCAGGGCCCACTATGGCTACACCTTC. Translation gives CASSSREGRAHYGYTF.